The 19 T cell receptor beta chains below all came from one sample that was sequenced in a study of sequential checkpoint blockade in melanoma. Assay used: immunoSEQ multiplex PCR; TCRdb lists only in-frame clones, some missing. The data contain around 18,000 clones, roughly four fifths of them seen just once; the ten biggest clones take up roughly 35%. As to treatment: randomized to nivolumab then ipilimumab (arm A) or the reverse (arm B). Material: CD8+ T cells sorted from blood (inferred from file names), obtained from a patient given nivolumab and ipilimumab in sequence. All receptors come from a human donor with melanoma.

J is TRBJ1-6 and V is TRBV6-6; 7 nucleotides line up with TRBD1. This CDR3 is 16 amino acids long. The ends lost 5 bases at V and 0 bases at J; junction bases unmatched: 4. Germline V gene lookup returns CDR1 MNHNY and CDR2 SVGAGI (reference sequence). DNA of the CDR3: TGTGCCAGCAGTCCTAGGGACAGCTCCTATAATTCACCCCTCCACTTT. This encodes CASSPRDSSYNSPLHF.

The chain has TRBV9 and TRBJ1-5; possibly TRBD1 for D (5 bases). Deletions cut 0 bases from V and 7 bases from J, with 14 bases between. The length of the CDR3 is 15 residues. Looked up from germline, CDR1 is SGDLS and CDR2 is YYNGEE. The CDR3 protein is CASSVAGGVGQPQHF. The CDR3 coding sequence is TGTGCCAGCAGCGTAGCGGGGGGGGTCGGGCAGCCCCAGCATTTT.

This chain joins TRBV21-1 and TRBJ2-3; the tabulated D call, TRBD2, remains unverified against the DNA. TRBV21-1 is deemed a pseudogene. This CDR3 has 15 amino acids. CDR3 nucleotide sequence: TGTGCCAGCAGCAAAGTCGTCGCGAGGTTGGATACGCAGTATTTT. Translation gives CASSKVVARLDTQYF.

The table lists this clone with a few counts. The CDR3 loop reads CASSGTSYGRGSYEQYF. The CDR3, as DNA: TGTGCCAGCAGCGGAACTAGCTACGGGAGGGGTTCCTACGAGCAGTACTTC. J is TRBJ2-7 and V is TRBV28; 8 bases match TRBD2. Germline assignment: CDR1 MDHEN and CDR2 SYDVKM. V was pared by 6 bases and J by 1 base, with 14 bases of the junction left unmatched. This CDR3 is 17 amino acids long.

This sequence joins TRBV10-3 and TRBJ2-2; D perhaps matches TRBD2 (5 bases). The CDR3 consists of 14 residues. Trimming shortened V by 7 bases and J by 5 bases, and 14 bases separated the two germline ends. Germline values: CDR1 ENHRY, CDR2 SYGVKD. CDR3 loop: CAIMGGLLTGELFF. For the CDR3, the DNA is TGTGCCATCATGGGCGGACTGCTGACCGGGGAGCTGTTTTTT.

The rearrangement joins TRBV7-2 to TRBJ2-7; tentatively, D is TRBD1 (6 bases). CDR3 length equals 15 residues. V was shortened by 4 bases and J by 0 bases, with 13 bases between the two germline ends. Germline CDR1 reads SGHTA; CDR2 reads FQGNSA. The CDR3 spells CASSYRTETSYEQYF. CDR3 in DNA: TGTGCCAGCAGCTATAGGACAGAAACCTCCTACGAGCAGTACTTC.

The chain combines TRBV6-5 with TRBJ2-7; D unresolved. The CDR3 consists of 15 residues. V was trimmed by 5 bases and J by 2 bases, leaving 16 bases between them. Per germline, CDR1 MNHEY and CDR2 SVGAGI. The CDR3: CASSAESPLTYEQYF. The CDR3 nucleotides read TGTGCCAGCAGTGCTGAGTCACCCTTAACCTACGAGCAGTACTTC.

This clone showed up just once. V gene TRBV11-2 combines with J gene TRBJ2-7; 7 bases are a match to TRBD1. Germline CDR1 reads SGHAT; CDR2 reads FQNNGV. V shed 9 bases and J 0 bases; nucleotides not matched to a gene: 11. The CDR3 spans 15 residues. The DNA for the CDR3 is TGTGCCAGTTCGGAAGACAGGGCTCCCTCCTACGAGCAGTACTTC. The encoded protein is CASSEDRAPSYEQYF.

This chain connects TRBV4-1 to TRBJ2-7; a possible D gene is TRBD1 (6 bases). The CDR3 runs to 15 residues. The V end was cut by 2 bases, the J end by 2 bases, with 13 bases between. Germline V gene data show CDR1 as MGHRA and CDR2 as YSYEKL. For the CDR3, the DNA is TGCGCCAGCAGCCAAACAGGGAGTACGACCTACGAGCAGTACTTC. Its translation: CASSQTGSTTYEQYF.

The gene calls are TRBV11-2 and TRBJ1-1; no firm D call. Germline CDR1 and CDR2: SGHAT and FQNNGV. The CDR3 has 14 amino acids. With 1 base removed from V and 4 bases from J, the gap between germline ends came to 10 bases. DNA of the CDR3: TGTGCCAGCAGCTTAGGAACCGGGTTCACTGAAGCTTTCTTT. Its translation: CASSLGTGFTEAFF.

This clone has just one count. This rearrangement joins TRBV27 to TRBJ2-1; 9 bases match TRBD2. V lost 6 bases, J lost 4 bases, and 7 bases stayed unmatched. The germline CDR1 and CDR2 sequences are MNHEY and SMNVEV (reference sequence). The CDR3 length is 15 residues. CDR3 loop: CASRTGTSRYNEQFF. Written as DNA, the CDR3 is TGTGCCAGCAGAACCGGGACTAGCCGATACAATGAGCAGTTCTTC.

This chain connects TRBV4-3 to TRBJ2-4; 8 nucleotides match TRBD2. V trimming: 4 bases; J trimming: 8 bases; junction bases outside the gene matches: 10. The germline V gene has CDR1 LGHNA and CDR2 YSLEER. CDR3 length: 15 residues. The CDR3 sequence: CASSLIPGGDHIQYF. The CDR3, as DNA: TGCGCCAGCAGCCTAATTCCCGGGGGGGATCACATTCAGTACTTC.

The V gene is TRBV5-8, the J gene TRBJ2-1; 9 positions match TRBD2. The CDR3 has 15 amino acids. With 7 bases clipped from V and 1 base from J, the junction kept 6 bases outside the gene matches. Germline values: CDR1 SGHTS, CDR2 YDEGEE. This chain's CDR3 is CASSGGRASYNEQFF. In DNA form, the CDR3 reads TGTGCCAGCTCCGGCGGGAGGGCTTCCTACAATGAGCAGTTCTTC.

The chain uses TRBV27 and TRBJ2-7, with 10 positions matching TRBD1. This CDR3 spans 15 amino acids. The V gene end was trimmed by 4 bases and the J gene end by 3 bases; junction bases not matched to a gene: 6. Germline lookup yields CDR1 MNHEY and CDR2 SMNVEV (reference sequence). CDR3 protein: CASSSGTGVVYEQYF. CDR3 nucleotide sequence: TGTGCCAGCAGTTCAGGGACAGGGGTTGTCTACGAGCAGTACTTC.

This clone was observed once. The chain carries TRBV19 and TRBJ1-1; D perhaps matches TRBD1 (5 bases). The V gene lost 7 bases and the J gene lost 1 base, with 7 bases spanning the gap. The CDR3 is 12 residues long. Germline-derived CDR1 and CDR2 are LNHDA and SQIVND (reference sequence). The CDR3 is CASNTGNTEAFF. CDR3 nucleotides: TGTGCCAGTAATACAGGGAACACTGAAGCTTTCTTT. Combining the CDR3 with reference TRBV19 and TRBJ1-1 gives the whole variable domain DGGITQSPKYLFRKEGQNVTLSCEQNLNHDAMYWYRQDPGQGLRLIYYSQIVNDFQKGDIAEGYSVSREKKESFPLTVTSAQKNPTAFYLCASNTGNTEAFFGQGTRLTVV.

As DNA, the CDR3 is TGTGCCACGGGACAGGGGCGCTACGAGCAGTACTTC. Amino acid sequence: CATGQGRYEQYF. The V gene is TRBV27, the J gene TRBJ2-5; 10 bases fit TRBD1. Judging by the DNA end, TRBJ2-7 fits better; the J call may be wrong. Germline values: CDR1 MNHEY, CDR2 SMNVEV (reference sequence). The CDR3 runs to 12 residues.

The rearrangement links TRBV7-9 to TRBJ1-2; D remains ambiguous. This CDR3 contains 12 residues. Trimming took off 5 bases at V and 7 bases at J, with 11 bases between the two ends. Germline V gives CDR1 SEHNR, CDR2 FQNEAQ (reference sequence). CDR3 sequence: CASSGGSIGYTF. The CDR3 DNA sequence: TGTGCCAGCAGCGGAGGGTCTATTGGCTACACCTTC.

As for this clone: This specimen includes other DNA sequences encoding the same CDR3. The chain combines TRBV6-1 with TRBJ2-3; TRBD1 aligns across 7 bases. The CDR3 sequence is 17 residues long. Germline trimming cut 3 bases from V and 4 bases from J; bases unmatched to any gene: 13. The germline CDR1 and CDR2 sequences are MNHNS and SASEGT. Here the CDR3 DNA reads TGTGCCAGCAGTGACCCTTTATTACAGGGGAGTGCAGATACGCAGTATTTT. It is translated as CASSDPLLQGSADTQYF.

The V and J genes are TRBV9 and TRBJ2-2; 9 bases map to TRBD2. J was trimmed by 5 bases and V by 2 bases; bases with no gene match: 4. CDR1 and CDR2 from the germline V gene are SGDLS and YYNGEE. This CDR3 has 15 residues. For the CDR3, the DNA is TGTGCCAGCAGCGTGGGCGGGGGGGCAACCGGGGAGCTGTTTTTT. Translation: CASSVGGGATGELFF.